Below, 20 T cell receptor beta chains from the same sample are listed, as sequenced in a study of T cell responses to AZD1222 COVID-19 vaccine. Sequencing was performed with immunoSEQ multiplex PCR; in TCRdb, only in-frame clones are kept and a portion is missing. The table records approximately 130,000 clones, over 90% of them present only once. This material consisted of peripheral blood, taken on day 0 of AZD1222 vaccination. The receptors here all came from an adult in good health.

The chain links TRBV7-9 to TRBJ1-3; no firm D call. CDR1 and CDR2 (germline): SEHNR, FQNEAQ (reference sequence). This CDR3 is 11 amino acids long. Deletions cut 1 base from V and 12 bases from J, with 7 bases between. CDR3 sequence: CASSLEGVIYF. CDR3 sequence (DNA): TGTGCCAGCAGCTTAGAAGGAGTCATATATTTT. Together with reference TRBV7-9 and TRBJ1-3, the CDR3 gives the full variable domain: DTGVSQNPRHKITKRGQNVTFRCDPISEHNRLYWYRQTLGQGPEFLTYFQNEAQLEKSRLLSDRFSAERPKGSFSTLEIQRTEQGDSAMYLCASSLEGVIYFGEGSWLTVV.

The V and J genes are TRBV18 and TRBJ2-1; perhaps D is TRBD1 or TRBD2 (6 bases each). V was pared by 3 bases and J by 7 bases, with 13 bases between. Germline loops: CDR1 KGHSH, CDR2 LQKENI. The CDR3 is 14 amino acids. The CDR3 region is CASSPPGAGNEQFF. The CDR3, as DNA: TGTGCCAGCTCACCCCCGGGGGCGGGTAATGAGCAGTTCTTC.

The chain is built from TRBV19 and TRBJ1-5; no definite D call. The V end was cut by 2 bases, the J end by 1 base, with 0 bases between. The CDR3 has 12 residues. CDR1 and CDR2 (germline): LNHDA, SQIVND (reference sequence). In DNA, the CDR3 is TGTGCCAGTAGTATAAGCAATCAGCCCCAGCATTTT. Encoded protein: CASSISNQPQHF.

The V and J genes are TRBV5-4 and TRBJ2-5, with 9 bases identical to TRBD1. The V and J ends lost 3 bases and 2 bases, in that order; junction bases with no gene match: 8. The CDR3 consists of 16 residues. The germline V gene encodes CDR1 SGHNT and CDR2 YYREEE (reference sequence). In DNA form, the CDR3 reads TGTGCCAGCAGCTCCGGACAGGGGTTATTTCAAGAGACCCAGTACTTC. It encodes CASSSGQGLFQETQYF.

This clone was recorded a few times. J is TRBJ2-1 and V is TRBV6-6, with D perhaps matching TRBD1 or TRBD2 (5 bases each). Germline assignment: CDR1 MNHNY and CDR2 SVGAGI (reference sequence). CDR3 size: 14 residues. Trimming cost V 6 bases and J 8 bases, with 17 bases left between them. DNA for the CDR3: TGTGCCAGCAGCCTGGGACGGCCGGGCCATGAGCAGTTCTTC. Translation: CASSLGRPGHEQFF.

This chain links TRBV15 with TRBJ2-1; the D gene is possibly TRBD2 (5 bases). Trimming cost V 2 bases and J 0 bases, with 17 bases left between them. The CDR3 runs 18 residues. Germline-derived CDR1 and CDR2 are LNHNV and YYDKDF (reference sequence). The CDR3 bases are TGTGCCACCAGCAGACGGTATTCTAGCTCCAGCTCCTACAATGAGCAGTTCTTC. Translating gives CATSRRYSSSSSYNEQFF.

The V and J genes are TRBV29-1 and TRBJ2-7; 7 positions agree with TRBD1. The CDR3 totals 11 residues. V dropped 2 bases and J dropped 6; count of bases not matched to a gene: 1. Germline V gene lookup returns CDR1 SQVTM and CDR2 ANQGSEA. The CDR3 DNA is TGCAGCGTTGAACACAGGGGCGAGCAGTACTTC. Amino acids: CSVEHRGEQYF.

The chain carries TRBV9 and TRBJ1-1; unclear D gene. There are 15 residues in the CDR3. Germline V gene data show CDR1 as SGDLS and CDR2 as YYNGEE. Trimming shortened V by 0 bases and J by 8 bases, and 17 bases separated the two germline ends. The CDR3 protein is CASSVVSAVGAEAFF. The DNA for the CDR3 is TGTGCCAGCAGCGTAGTGAGCGCTGTAGGAGCCGAAGCTTTCTTT.

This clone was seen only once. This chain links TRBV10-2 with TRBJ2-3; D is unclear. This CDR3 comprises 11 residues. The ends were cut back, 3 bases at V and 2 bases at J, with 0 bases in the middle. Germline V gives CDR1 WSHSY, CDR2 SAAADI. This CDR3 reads CASSDTDTQYF. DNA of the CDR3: TGCGCCAGCAGTGACACAGATACGCAGTATTTT.

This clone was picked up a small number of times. In DNA form, the CDR3 reads TGTGCCAGCAAGGCGGAGGGGGCTACCCTCCACTTT. It yields the protein CASKAEGATLHF. The chain links TRBV2 to TRBJ1-6; 7 bases agree with TRBD1. The trim removed 7 bases at V and 14 bases at J, leaving 8 bases unmatched. This CDR3 is 12 amino acids long. Germline CDR1 reads SNHLY; CDR2 reads FYNNEI.

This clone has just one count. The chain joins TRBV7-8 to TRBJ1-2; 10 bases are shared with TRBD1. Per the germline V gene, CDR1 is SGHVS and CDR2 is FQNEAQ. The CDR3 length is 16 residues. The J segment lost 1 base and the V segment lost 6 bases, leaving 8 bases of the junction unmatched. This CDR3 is CASSPGTGVINYGYTF. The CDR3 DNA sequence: TGTGCCAGCAGTCCCGGGACAGGGGTTATTAACTATGGCTACACCTTC.

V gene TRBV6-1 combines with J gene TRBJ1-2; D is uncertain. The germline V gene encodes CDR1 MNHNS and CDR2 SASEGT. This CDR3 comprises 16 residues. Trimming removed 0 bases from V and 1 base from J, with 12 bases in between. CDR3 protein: CASSEAPFTDNYGYTF. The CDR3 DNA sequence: TGTGCCAGCAGTGAAGCCCCCTTTACAGATAACTATGGCTACACCTTC.

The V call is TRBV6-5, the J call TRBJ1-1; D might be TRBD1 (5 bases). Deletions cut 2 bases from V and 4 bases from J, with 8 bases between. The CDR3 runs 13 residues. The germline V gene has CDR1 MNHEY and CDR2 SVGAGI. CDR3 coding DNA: TGTGCCAGCAGTTACAAGAGGGGCACTGAAGCTTTCTTT. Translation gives CASSYKRGTEAFF.

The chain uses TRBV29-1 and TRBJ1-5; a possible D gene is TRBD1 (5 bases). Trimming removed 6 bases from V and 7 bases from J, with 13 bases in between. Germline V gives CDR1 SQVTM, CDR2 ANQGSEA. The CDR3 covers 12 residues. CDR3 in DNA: TGCAGCGTGGGGGGGTTAGGGCAGCCCCAGCATTTT. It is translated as CSVGGLGQPQHF.

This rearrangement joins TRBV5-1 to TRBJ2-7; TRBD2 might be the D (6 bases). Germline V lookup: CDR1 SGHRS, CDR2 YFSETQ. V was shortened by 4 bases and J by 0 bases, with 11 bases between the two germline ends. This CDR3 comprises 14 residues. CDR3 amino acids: CASSPVSGSYEQYF. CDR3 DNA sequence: TGCGCCAGCAGCCCCGTTAGCGGCTCCTACGAGCAGTACTTC.

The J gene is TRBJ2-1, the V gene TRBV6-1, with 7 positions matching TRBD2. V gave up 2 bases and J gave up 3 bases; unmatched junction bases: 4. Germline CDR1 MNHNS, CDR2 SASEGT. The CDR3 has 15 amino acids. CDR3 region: CASSEWRGNYNEQFF. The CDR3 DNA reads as TGTGCCAGCAGTGAATGGCGGGGGAACTACAATGAGCAGTTCTTC.

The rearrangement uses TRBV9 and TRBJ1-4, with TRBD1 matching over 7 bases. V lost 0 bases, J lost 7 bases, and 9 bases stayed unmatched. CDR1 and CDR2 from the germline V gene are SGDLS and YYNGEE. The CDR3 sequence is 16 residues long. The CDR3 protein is CASSVGGGQFSEKLFF. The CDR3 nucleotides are TGTGCCAGCAGCGTAGGTGGGGGACAGTTTAGTGAAAAACTGTTTTTT.

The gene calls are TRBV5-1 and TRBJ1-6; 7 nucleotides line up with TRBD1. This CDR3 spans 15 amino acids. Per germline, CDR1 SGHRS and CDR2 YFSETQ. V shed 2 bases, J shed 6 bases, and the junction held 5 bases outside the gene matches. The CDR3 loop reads CASSLRAGGNSPLHF. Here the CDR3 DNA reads TGCGCCAGCAGCTTAAGGGCAGGGGGTAATTCACCCCTCCACTTT.

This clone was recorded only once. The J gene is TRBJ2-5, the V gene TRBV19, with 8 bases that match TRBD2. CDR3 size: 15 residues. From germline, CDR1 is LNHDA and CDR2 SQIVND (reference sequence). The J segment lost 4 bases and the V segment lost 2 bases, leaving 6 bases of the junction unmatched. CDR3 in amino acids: CASSISAGVGETQYF. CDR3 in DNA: TGTGCCAGTAGTATATCAGCGGGGGTCGGAGAGACCCAGTACTTC.

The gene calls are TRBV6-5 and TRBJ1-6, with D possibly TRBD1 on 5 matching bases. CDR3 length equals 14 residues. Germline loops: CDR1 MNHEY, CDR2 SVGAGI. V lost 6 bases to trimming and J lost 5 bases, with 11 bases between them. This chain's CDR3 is CASSRQGNNSPLHF. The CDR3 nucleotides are TGTGCCAGCAGCCGTCAGGGAAATAATTCACCCCTCCACTTT.